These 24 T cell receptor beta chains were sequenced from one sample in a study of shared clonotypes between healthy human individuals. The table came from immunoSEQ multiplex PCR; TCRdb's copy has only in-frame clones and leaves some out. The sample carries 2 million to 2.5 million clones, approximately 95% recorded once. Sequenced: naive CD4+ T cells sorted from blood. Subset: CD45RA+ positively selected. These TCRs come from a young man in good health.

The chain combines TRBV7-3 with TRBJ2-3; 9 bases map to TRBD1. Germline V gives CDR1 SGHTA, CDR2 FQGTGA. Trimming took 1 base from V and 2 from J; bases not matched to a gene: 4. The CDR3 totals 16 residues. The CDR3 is CASSLMGTGFTDTQYF. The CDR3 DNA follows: TGTGCCAGCAGCTTAATGGGGACAGGGTTCACAGATACGCAGTATTTT.

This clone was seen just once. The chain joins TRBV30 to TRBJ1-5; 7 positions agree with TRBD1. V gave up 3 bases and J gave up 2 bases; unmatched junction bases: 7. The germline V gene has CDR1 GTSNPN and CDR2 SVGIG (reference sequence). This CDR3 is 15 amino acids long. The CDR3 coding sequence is TGTGCCTGGAGGAACAGGGGTGCGGGCAATCAGCCCCAGCATTTT. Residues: CAWRNRGAGNQPQHF. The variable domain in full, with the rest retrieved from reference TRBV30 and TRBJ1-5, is SQTIHQWPATLVQPVGSPLSLECTVEGTSNPNLYWYRQAAGRGLQLLFYSVGIGQISSEVPQNLSASRPQDRQFILSSKKLLLSDSGFYLCAWRNRGAGNQPQHFGDGTRLSIL.

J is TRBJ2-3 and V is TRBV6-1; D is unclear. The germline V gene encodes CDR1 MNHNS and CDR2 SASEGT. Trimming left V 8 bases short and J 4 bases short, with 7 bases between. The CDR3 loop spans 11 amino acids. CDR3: CASYSPDTQYF. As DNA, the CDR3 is TGTGCCAGCTACAGCCCAGATACGCAGTATTTT.

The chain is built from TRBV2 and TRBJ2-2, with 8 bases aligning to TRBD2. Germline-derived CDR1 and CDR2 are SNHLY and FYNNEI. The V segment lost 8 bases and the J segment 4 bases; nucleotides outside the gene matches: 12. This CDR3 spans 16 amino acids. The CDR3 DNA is TGTGCCAGCCTTCTAGCCCTAGCGGGTCCCACCGGGGAGCTGTTTTTT. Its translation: CASLLALAGPTGELFF.

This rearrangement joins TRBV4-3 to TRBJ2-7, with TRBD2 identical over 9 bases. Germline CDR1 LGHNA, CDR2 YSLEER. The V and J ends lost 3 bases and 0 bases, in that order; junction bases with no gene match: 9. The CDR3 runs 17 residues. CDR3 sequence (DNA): TGCGCCAGCAGCCAGACTTTTAGCGGGAGCGGCTCCTACGAGCAGTACTTC. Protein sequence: CASSQTFSGSGSYEQYF.

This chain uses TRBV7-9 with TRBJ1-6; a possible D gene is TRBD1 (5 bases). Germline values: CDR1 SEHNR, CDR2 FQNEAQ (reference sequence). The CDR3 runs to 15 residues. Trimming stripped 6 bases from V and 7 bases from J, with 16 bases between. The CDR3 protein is CASSDAWGENSPLHF. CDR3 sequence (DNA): TGTGCCAGCAGTGACGCCTGGGGGGAAAATTCACCCCTCCACTTT.

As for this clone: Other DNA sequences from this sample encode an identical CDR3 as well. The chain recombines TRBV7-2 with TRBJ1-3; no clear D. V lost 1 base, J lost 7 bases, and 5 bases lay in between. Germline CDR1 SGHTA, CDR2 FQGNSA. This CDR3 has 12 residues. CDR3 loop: CASSLEGNTIYF. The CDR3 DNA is TGTGCCAGCAGCTTAGAAGGGAACACCATATATTTT.

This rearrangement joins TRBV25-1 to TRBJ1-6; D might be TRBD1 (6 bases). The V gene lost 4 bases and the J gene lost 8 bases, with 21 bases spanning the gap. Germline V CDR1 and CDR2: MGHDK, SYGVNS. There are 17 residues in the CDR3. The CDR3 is CASSGRDKASWDSPLHF. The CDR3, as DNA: TGTGCCAGCAGTGGGAGGGACAAAGCATCGTGGGATTCACCCCTCCACTTT.

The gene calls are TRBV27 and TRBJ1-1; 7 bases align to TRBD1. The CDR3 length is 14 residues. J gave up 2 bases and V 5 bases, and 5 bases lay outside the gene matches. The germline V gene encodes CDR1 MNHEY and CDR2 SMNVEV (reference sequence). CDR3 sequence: CASSKTGANTEAFF. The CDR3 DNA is TGTGCCAGCAGTAAAACAGGGGCAAACACTGAAGCTTTCTTT.

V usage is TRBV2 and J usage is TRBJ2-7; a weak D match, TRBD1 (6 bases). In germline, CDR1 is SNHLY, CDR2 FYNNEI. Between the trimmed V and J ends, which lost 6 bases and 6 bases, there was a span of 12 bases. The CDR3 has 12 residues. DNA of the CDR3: TGTGCCAGCAGCGCTTACAGGGCCGAGCAGTACTTC. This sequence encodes CASSAYRAEQYF.

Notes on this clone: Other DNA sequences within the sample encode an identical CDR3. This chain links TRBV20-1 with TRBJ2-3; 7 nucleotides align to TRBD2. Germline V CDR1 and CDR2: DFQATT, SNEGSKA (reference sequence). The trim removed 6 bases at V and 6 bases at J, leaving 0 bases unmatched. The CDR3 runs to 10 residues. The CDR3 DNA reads TGCAGTGCGCGGGGGGATACGCAGTATTTT. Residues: CSARGDTQYF.

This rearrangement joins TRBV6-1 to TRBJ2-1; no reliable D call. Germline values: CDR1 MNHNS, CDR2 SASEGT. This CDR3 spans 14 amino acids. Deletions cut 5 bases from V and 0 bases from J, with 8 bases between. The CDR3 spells CASSKDGSYNEQFF. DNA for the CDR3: TGTGCCAGCAGTAAGGACGGCTCCTACAATGAGCAGTTCTTC.

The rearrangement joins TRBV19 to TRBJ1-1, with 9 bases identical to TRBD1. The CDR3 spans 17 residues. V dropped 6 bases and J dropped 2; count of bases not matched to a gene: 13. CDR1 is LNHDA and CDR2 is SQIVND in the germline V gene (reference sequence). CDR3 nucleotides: TGTGCCAGTAGGCCGACCACCGGGACAGGGCTTAACACTGAAGCTTTCTTT. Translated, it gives CASRPTTGTGLNTEAFF.

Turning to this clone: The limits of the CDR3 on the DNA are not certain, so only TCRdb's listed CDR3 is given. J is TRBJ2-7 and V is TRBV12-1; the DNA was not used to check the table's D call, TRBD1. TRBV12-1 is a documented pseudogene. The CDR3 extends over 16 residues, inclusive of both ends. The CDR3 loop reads CASSFRARGSPWSTYF.

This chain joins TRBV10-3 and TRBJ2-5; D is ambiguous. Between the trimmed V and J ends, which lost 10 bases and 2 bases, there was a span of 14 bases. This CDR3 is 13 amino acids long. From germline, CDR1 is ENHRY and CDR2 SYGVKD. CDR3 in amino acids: CATTRSEQETQYF. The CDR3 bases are TGTGCCACCACGCGGAGCGAACAAGAGACCCAGTACTTC.

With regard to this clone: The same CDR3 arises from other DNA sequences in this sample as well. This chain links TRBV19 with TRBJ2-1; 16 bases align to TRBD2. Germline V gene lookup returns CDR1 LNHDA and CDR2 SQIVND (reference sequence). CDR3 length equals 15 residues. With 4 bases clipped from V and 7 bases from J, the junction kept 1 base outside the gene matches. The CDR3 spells CASSTGLAGGNEQFF. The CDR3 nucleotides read TGTGCCAGTAGTACGGGACTAGCGGGGGGGAATGAGCAGTTCTTC.

The CDR3: CASSFGGTNSPLHF. CDR3 nucleotide sequence: TGCGCCAGCAGCTTTGGGGGAACTAATTCACCCCTCCACTTT. The chain links TRBV5-1 to TRBJ1-6; TRBD1 is a possible D gene (5 bases). V lost 2 bases, J lost 6 bases, and 9 bases lay in between. Germline CDR1 is SGHRS and CDR2 is YFSETQ. The CDR3 runs to 14 residues.

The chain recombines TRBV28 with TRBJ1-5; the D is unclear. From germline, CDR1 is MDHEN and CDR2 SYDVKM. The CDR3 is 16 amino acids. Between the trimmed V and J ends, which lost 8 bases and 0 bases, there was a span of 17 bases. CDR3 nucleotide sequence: TGTGCCAGCTCCCCCATTCAGGATAATAGCAATCAGCCCCAGCATTTT. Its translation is CASSPIQDNSNQPQHF. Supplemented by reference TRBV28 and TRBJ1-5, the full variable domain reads DVKVTQSSRYLVKRTGEKVFLECVQDMDHENMFWYRQDPGLGLRLIYFSYDVKMKEKGDIPEGYSVSREKKERFSLILESASTNQTSMYLCASSPIQDNSNQPQHFGDGTRLSIL.

The CDR3 nucleotides read TGTGCCAGTTCGACTAGCAATGAGCAGTTCTTC. Amino acids: CASSTSNEQFF. The chain recombines TRBV2 with TRBJ2-1; tentatively, D is TRBD2 (6 bases). V gave up 9 bases and J gave up 6 bases, with 9 bases separating them. Germline V gene data show CDR1 as SNHLY and CDR2 as FYNNEI. The CDR3 has 11 amino acids.

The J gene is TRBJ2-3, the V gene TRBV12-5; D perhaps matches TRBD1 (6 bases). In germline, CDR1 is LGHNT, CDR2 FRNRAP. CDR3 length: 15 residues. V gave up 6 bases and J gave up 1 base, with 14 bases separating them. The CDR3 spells CASGIQGRGTDTQYF. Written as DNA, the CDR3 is TGTGCTAGTGGGATACAGGGAAGGGGCACAGATACGCAGTATTTT.

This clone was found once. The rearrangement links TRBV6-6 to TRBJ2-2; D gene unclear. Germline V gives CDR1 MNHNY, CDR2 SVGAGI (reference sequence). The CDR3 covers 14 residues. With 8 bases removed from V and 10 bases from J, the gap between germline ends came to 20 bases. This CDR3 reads CASRHDKTEEELFF. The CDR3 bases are TGTGCCAGCCGGCACGATAAGACCGAGGAGGAGCTGTTTTTT.

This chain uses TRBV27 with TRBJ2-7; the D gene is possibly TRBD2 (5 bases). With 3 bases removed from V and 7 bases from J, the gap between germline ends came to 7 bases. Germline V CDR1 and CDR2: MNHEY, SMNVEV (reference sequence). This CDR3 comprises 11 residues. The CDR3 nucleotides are TGTGCCAGCAGTTTTTCGGGGGAGCAGTACTTC. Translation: CASSFSGEQYF.

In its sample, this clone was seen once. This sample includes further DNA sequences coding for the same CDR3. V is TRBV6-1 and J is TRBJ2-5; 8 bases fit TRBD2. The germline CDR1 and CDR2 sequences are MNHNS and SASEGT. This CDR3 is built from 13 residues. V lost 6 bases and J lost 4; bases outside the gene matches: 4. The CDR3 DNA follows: TGTGCCAGCAGACTGGCGGGAGGAGAGACCCAGTACTTC. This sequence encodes CASRLAGGETQYF.

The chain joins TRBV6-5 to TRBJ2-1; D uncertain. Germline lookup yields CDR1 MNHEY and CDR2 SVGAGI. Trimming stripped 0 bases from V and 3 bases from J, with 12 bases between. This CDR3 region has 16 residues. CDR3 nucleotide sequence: TGTGCCAGCAGTTACTCAAGAGATACGGTCTACAATGAGCAGTTCTTC. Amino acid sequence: CASSYSRDTVYNEQFF.